These 6 T cell receptor beta chains originate from one sample sequenced in a study of identical twins. TCRdb passed the 5' RACE reads through MiXCR, listing each CDR3 protein once. The sample contains 200,000 to 250,000 distinct CDR3 sequences, 5% to 7% of which appear only once. The data also belong to a second study, concerning T cells expressing NK-cell markers.

The source material was CD8+ T cells sorted from blood. The receptors were gathered from a woman aged 18-29 years in good health.

This clonotype was seen a few times. The chain recombines TRBV12-3 or TRBV12-4 with TRBJ2-1; perhaps TRBD2 as D (5 bases). This CDR3 is built from 14 residues. Trimming took off 8 bases at V and 3 bases at J, with 14 bases between the two ends. CDR3 nucleotides: TGTGCCAGCTCCGAGGGCGAGATCTACAATGAGCAGTTCTTC. This sequence encodes CASSEGEIYNEQFF.

This clonotype was detected only a few times. CDR3 sequence: CSARVPDTQYF. The DNA for the CDR3 is TGCAGTGCGAGGGTTCCAGATACGCAGTATTTT. The chain carries TRBV20-1 and TRBJ2-3; perhaps TRBD2 as D (5 bases). This CDR3 comprises 11 residues. Deletions cut 6 bases from V and 4 bases from J, with 8 bases between. Looked up from germline, CDR1 is DFQATT and CDR2 is SNEGSKA (reference sequence).

The J gene is TRBJ2-6, the V gene TRBV11-2; the D is unclear. In germline, CDR1 is SGHAT, CDR2 FQNNGV. CDR3 length equals 15 residues. With 8 bases removed from V and 0 bases from J, the gap between germline ends came to 11 bases. The CDR3 is CASARQHSGANVLTF. DNA of the CDR3: TGTGCCAGCGCGCGACAACACTCTGGGGCCAACGTCCTGACTTTC.

This clonotype came up many times. V usage is TRBV9 and J usage is TRBJ2-1; 12 nucleotides align to TRBD2. V lost 4 bases and J lost 8; bases outside the gene matches: 7. The CDR3 has 15 amino acids. CDR1 and CDR2 (germline): SGDLS, YYNGEE. DNA for the CDR3: TGTGCCAGCAGCCCTCGACTAGCGGGGGTTTATGAGCAGTTCTTC. It translates to CASSPRLAGVYEQFF.

The chain joins TRBV9 to TRBJ2-5; D is undetermined. The CDR3 is 13 amino acids. Trimming stripped 3 bases from V and 1 base from J, with 7 bases between. Germline CDR1 SGDLS, CDR2 YYNGEE. The CDR3 bases are TGTGCCAGCAGCGACCCATTCCAAGAGACCCAGTACTTC. This sequence encodes CASSDPFQETQYF.

Many counts were recorded for this clonotype. The chain joins TRBV11-2 to TRBJ2-1; no clear D. This CDR3 comprises 13 residues. CDR1 and CDR2 (germline): SGHAT, FQNNGV. V lost 1 base to trimming and J lost 6 bases, with 7 bases between them. For the CDR3, the DNA is TGTGCCAGCAGCTTAGTAAGTAGCAATGAGCAGTTCTTC. It codes for CASSLVSSNEQFF.